The TCR beta chain under discussion was sequenced for a study of blood T cells in healthy people across ages. Overall study results and limits: In long-lived donors, naive CD4+ cell counts and diversity exceeded those of aged donors. Naive T cell percentage strongly correlated with TCR beta diversity.

Primed by a sample-barcoded 5' primer and a J-beta primer mix, a second PCR proceeded for roughly 6 to 12 cycles. From the 5' RACE reads, TCRdb called clonotypes with MiXCR, one entry per CDR3 protein. The sample consists of about 650,000 distinct CDR3 sequences, roughly 32% of them appearing once. Isolation per sample recovered at least 7 million PBMCs. A note on this clonotype: Its antigen is as yet unknown.

Trimming pared 6 bases from V and 6 bases from J, leaving 15 bases between. Germline-derived CDR1 and CDR2 are KGHDR and SFDVKD. This CDR3 has 14 amino acids. The chain couples TRBV24-1 to TRBJ2-3; tentatively, D is TRBD2 (5 bases). Sequenced material: blood. The clonotype originates from a woman older than 75 in good health. For the CDR3, the DNA is TGTGCCACCAGTTTGGGCGGCGGGCTTGATACGCAGTATTTT. This encodes CATSLGGGLDTQYF.